Shown below are 29 T cell receptor beta chains from a single sample sequenced in a study of T cells in localized non-small cell lung cancer (dated by TCRdb to about 2020). The library came from the immunoSEQ multiplex PCR assay. TCRdb retrieved this table from immuneACCESS and kept in-frame rearrangements only. Not all clones are present; in checked studies, unresolved V genes account for under half, and no reason is known for the remainder. The table for this sample lists about 51,000 clones; about four fifths of them were counted only once. In total, the top ten clones hold approximately 17% of the sample. The sample in question was peripheral blood mononuclear cells, obtained before any cancer treatment. These receptors were collected from a man aged 35 to 69 with stage III lung adenocarcinoma.

The rearrangement uses TRBV11-1 and TRBJ2-7; D is perhaps TRBD2 (7 bases). V was trimmed by 1 base and J by 2 bases, leaving 12 bases between them. Germline V gives CDR1 SGHAT, CDR2 FQDESV (reference sequence). The CDR3 is 15 residues long. CDR3 protein: CASSLGQGGAYEQYF. CDR3 nucleotides: TGTGCCAGCAGCTTAGGCCAAGGGGGGGCCTACGAGCAGTACTTC.

The chain links TRBV19 to TRBJ1-6; D is ambiguous. CDR1 and CDR2 from the germline V gene are LNHDA and SQIVND (reference sequence). CDR3 size: 14 residues. Trimming removed 6 bases from V and 2 bases from J, with 8 bases in between. The CDR3 region has the DNA TGTGCCAGTAGAAGTGGCCCCTATAATTCACCCCTCCACTTT. Protein sequence: CASRSGPYNSPLHF.

J is TRBJ2-3 and V is TRBV2; D might be TRBD1 or TRBD2, each matching 6 bases. This CDR3 region has 14 residues. The V end was cut by 6 bases, the J end by 2 bases, with 12 bases between. Germline CDR1 is SNHLY and CDR2 is FYNNEI. The CDR3 spells CASRGGQNTDTQYF. The CDR3 coding sequence is TGTGCCAGCAGGGGGGGACAAAACACAGATACGCAGTATTTT. Variable domain in full (rest from reference TRBV2 and TRBJ2-3): EPEVTQTPSHQVTQMGQEVILRCVPISNHLYFYWYRQILGQKVEFLVSFYNNEISEKSEIFDDQFSVERPDGSNFTLKIRSTKLEDSAMYFCASRGGQNTDTQYFGPGTRLTVL.

V is TRBV7-2 and J is TRBJ1-2, with D uncertain. V lost 4 bases and J 5 bases, leaving 11 bases between the germline ends. The germline V gene has CDR1 SGHTA and CDR2 FQGNSA. The CDR3 runs to 13 residues. The CDR3 is CASSSPGIYGYTF. In DNA form, the CDR3 reads TGTGCCAGCAGCTCCCCCGGAATTTATGGCTACACCTTC. Full variable domain (missing parts from reference TRBV7-2 and TRBJ1-2): GAGVSQSPSNKVTEKGKDVELRCDPISGHTALYWYRQSLGQGLEFLIYFQGNSAPDKSGLPSDRFSAERTGGSVSTLTIQRTQQEDSAVYLCASSSPGIYGYTFGSGTRLTVV.

This clone was seen a single time. The chain recombines TRBV5-8 with TRBJ2-3, with no clear D. The V gene's germline CDR1 is SGHTS and CDR2 YDEGEE. This CDR3 has 12 residues. The V end was cut by 0 bases, the J end by 2 bases, with 1 base between. CDR3 protein: CASSLATDTQYF. DNA of the CDR3: TGTGCCAGCAGCTTGGCCACAGATACGCAGTATTTT.

Here the CDR3 reads CASRGQGNTYEQYF. Here the CDR3 DNA reads TGTGCCAGCAGGGGACAGGGAAATACCTACGAGCAGTACTTC. V is TRBV6-1 and J is TRBJ2-7; TRBD1 agrees at 9 bases. Trimming at V came to 6 bases and at J to 2 bases, leaving 5 bases not matched to a gene. The CDR3 loop spans 14 amino acids. Germline V gives CDR1 MNHNS, CDR2 SASEGT.

V gene TRBV7-6 combines with J gene TRBJ2-7, with 9 bases lining up with TRBD1. J lost 1 base, V lost 6 bases, and 4 bases had no gene match. Germline V lookup: CDR1 SGHVS, CDR2 FNYEAQ. This CDR3 spans 14 amino acids. The CDR3 region is CASSFGTGSYEQYF. For the CDR3, the DNA is TGTGCCAGCAGTTTCGGGACAGGGTCCTACGAGCAGTACTTC.

V is TRBV2 and J is TRBJ2-5, with TRBD1 matching 9 bases. This CDR3 is built from 15 residues. The ends lost 8 bases at V and 2 bases at J; junction bases unmatched: 9. The V gene's germline CDR1 is SNHLY and CDR2 FYNNEI. CDR3 nucleotides: TGTGCCAGCCTCAAGGACAGGGGAGGACAAGAGACCCAGTACTTC. It specifies CASLKDRGGQETQYF.

CDR3 sequence (DNA): TGTGCCAGCAGCTTAGTGGATGAGGGCGAGCAGTTCTTC. Amino acid sequence: CASSLVDEGEQFF. This chain joins TRBV11-3 and TRBJ2-1; a possible D gene is TRBD2 (5 bases). V shed 1 base and J shed 10 bases, with 11 bases lying between them. The germline gives CDR1 SGHNT, CDR2 YENEEA. The length of the CDR3 is 13 residues.

This clone was picked up one time. The chain is built from TRBV19 and TRBJ1-5; D is unclear. From germline, CDR1 is LNHDA and CDR2 SQIVND (reference sequence). This CDR3 contains 15 residues. The V and J ends lost 0 bases and 7 bases respectively, with 13 bases between them. Here the CDR3 reads CASSIDVGGLQPQHF. The CDR3 DNA reads as TGTGCCAGTAGTATAGACGTGGGCGGGCTACAGCCCCAGCATTTT.

In this sample, this clone turned up once. V usage is TRBV19 and J usage is TRBJ2-5; possibly TRBD1 or TRBD2 for D (5 bases each). The CDR3 runs to 15 residues. Germline V gene lookup returns CDR1 LNHDA and CDR2 SQIVND (reference sequence). Trimming took 0 bases from V and 2 from J, leaving 10 bases between them. The CDR3, as DNA: TGTGCCAGTAGTATAGATGGGACGATGCAAGAGACCCAGTACTTC. Translating it yields CASSIDGTMQETQYF.

This sequence joins TRBV6-5 and TRBJ1-1; the match to TRBD1 covers 7 bases. The CDR3 runs to 13 residues. From germline, CDR1 is MNHEY and CDR2 SVGAGI. The trim removed 4 bases at V and 1 base at J, leaving 0 bases unmatched. In nucleotides, the CDR3 is TGTGCCAGCAGTTGGACAGGGAACACTGAAGCTTTCTTT. This translates into CASSWTGNTEAFF.

The J gene is TRBJ1-1, the V gene TRBV6-6; TRBD1 might be the D (5 bases). The V and J ends lost 8 bases and 1 base respectively, with 14 bases between them. From germline, CDR1 is MNHNY and CDR2 SVGAGI (reference sequence). The CDR3 consists of 14 residues. The CDR3 nucleotides are TGTGCCAGCTCCTTAGGGACGGCGAACACTGAAGCTTTCTTT. Protein: CASSLGTANTEAFF.

The chain combines TRBV2 with TRBJ1-4, with TRBD1 as a possible D gene (5 bases). Germline-derived CDR1 and CDR2 are SNHLY and FYNNEI. The CDR3 runs 17 residues. The V end was cut by 1 base, the J end by 8 bases, with 20 bases between. As DNA, the CDR3 is TGTGCCAGCAGTGAAGGGGGCCTTTGGGGGAGTGGGGAAAAACTGTTTTTT. It translates to CASSEGGLWGSGEKLFF.

The chain employs TRBV18 and TRBJ2-3; D unresolved. Per the germline V gene, CDR1 is KGHSH and CDR2 is LQKENI. The CDR3 has 12 amino acids. Trimming left V 6 bases short and J 5 bases short, with 9 bases between. The CDR3: CASSSMEDTQYF. In nucleotides, the CDR3 is TGTGCCAGCTCCTCCATGGAAGATACGCAGTATTTT.

This sequence joins TRBV19 and TRBJ2-1; a possible D gene is TRBD1 (6 bases). Trimming left V 8 bases short and J 1 base short, with 18 bases between. The CDR3 consists of 16 residues. Germline values: CDR1 LNHDA, CDR2 SQIVND (reference sequence). CDR3 amino acids: CASRPDGTLSYNEQFF. The CDR3, as DNA: TGTGCCAGTCGACCCGACGGGACACTATCCTACAATGAGCAGTTCTTC.

This rearrangement joins TRBV5-1 to TRBJ2-7; 13 positions agree with TRBD2. This CDR3 contains 15 residues. The V gene's germline CDR1 is SGHRS and CDR2 YFSETQ. After removal of 0 bases from V and 7 bases from J, the junction contained 4 bases not matched to a gene. The CDR3 spells CASSLGTSGGNEQYF. CDR3 DNA: TGCGCCAGCAGCTTGGGGACTAGCGGGGGCAATGAGCAGTACTTC.

This rearrangement joins TRBV7-2 to TRBJ2-7; D gene ambiguous. Trimming left V 2 bases short and J 3 bases short, with 14 bases between. The germline gives CDR1 SGHTA, CDR2 FQGNSA. This CDR3 has 15 residues. The CDR3 nucleotides are TGTGCCAGCAGCTTACATGGATCCCAGTTCTACGAGCAGTACTTC. Its translation: CASSLHGSQFYEQYF.

The rearrangement links TRBV7-8 to TRBJ2-3; weak D call: TRBD1 (6 bases). This CDR3 region has 15 residues. The V and J ends lost 10 bases and 2 bases respectively, with 19 bases between them. Looked up from germline, CDR1 is SGHVS and CDR2 is FQNEAQ. The CDR3 region is CATSRDQGPTDTQYF. CDR3 DNA sequence: TGTGCCACCTCTCGGGACCAGGGGCCCACAGATACGCAGTATTTT.

The chain carries TRBV6-1 and TRBJ1-1; 7 nucleotides agree with TRBD1. This CDR3 contains 14 residues. The germline CDR1 and CDR2 sequences are MNHNS and SASEGT. J was trimmed by 0 bases and V by 5 bases; bases with no gene match: 3. The CDR3 protein is CASSRGQLNTEAFF. CDR3 DNA sequence: TGTGCCAGCAGTAGGGGACAGTTGAACACTGAAGCTTTCTTT.

V and J are TRBV27 and TRBJ2-1, with D perhaps matching TRBD1 (6 bases). Per germline, CDR1 MNHEY and CDR2 SMNVEV (reference sequence). V was cut by 6 bases and J by 0 bases, with 15 bases left in between. This CDR3 region has 16 residues. In nucleotides, the CDR3 is TGTGCCAGCAGCTATCAGGGGCCGAGCTCCTACAATGAGCAGTTCTTC. It is translated as CASSYQGPSSYNEQFF.

This chain links TRBV7-2 with TRBJ1-2; 9 nucleotides align to TRBD1. The CDR3 has 16 residues. Germline V gene data show CDR1 as SGHTA and CDR2 as FQGNSA. V was pared by 8 bases and J by 8 bases, with 18 bases of the junction left unmatched. This CDR3 is CASFPGQGHLSLGYTF. The CDR3 DNA reads as TGTGCCAGCTTCCCGGGACAGGGTCATTTAAGTCTCGGCTACACCTTC.

The chain's CDR3 is CASSQDHPETQYF. The DNA of the CDR3 is TGTGCCAGCAGCCAAGACCACCCAGAGACCCAGTACTTC. This chain connects TRBV14 to TRBJ2-5, with unresolved D. Germline loops: CDR1 SGHDN, CDR2 FVKESK. The CDR3 is 13 amino acids. The germline V and J ends were trimmed by 0 bases and 4 bases, with 6 bases remaining between them. Combining the CDR3 with reference TRBV14 and TRBJ2-5 gives the whole variable domain EAGVTQFPSHSVIEKGQTVTLRCDPISGHDNLYWYRRVMGKEIKFLLHFVKESKQDESGMPNNRFLAERTGGTYSTLKVQPAELEDSGVYFCASSQDHPETQYFGPGTRLLVL.

This clone was detected a few times. The V and J genes are TRBV7-6 and TRBJ1-1; D not resolved. Germline CDR1 SGHVS, CDR2 FNYEAQ. Trimming shortened V by 5 bases and J by 4 bases, and 14 bases separated the two germline ends. CDR3 length: 14 amino acids. The CDR3 reads CASSRKGLGTEAFF. CDR3 sequence (DNA): TGTGCCAGCAGCCGTAAGGGCCTCGGCACTGAAGCTTTCTTT.

The chain is built from TRBV5-1 and TRBJ1-6; no reliable D call. V gave up 0 bases and J gave up 10 bases, with 11 bases separating them. This CDR3 spans 14 amino acids. Germline CDR1 SGHRS, CDR2 YFSETQ. DNA for the CDR3: TGCGCCAGCAGCTTGGTTGGAACTGGATCACCCCTCCACTTT. This translates into CASSLVGTGSPLHF. Together with reference TRBV5-1 and TRBJ1-6, the CDR3 gives the full variable domain: KAGVTQTPRYLIKTRGQQVTLSCSPISGHRSVSWYQQTPGQGLQFLFEYFSETQRNKGNFPGRFSGRQFSNSRSEMNVSTLELGDSALYLCASSLVGTGSPLHFGNGTRLTVT.

This clone was observed a single time. The chain recombines TRBV6-6 with TRBJ2-1; D may correspond to TRBD1 or TRBD2 (5 bases each). Germline V gene sequence: CDR1 MNHNY, CDR2 SVGAGI (reference sequence). CDR3 length equals 14 residues. Trimming removed 0 bases at V and 8 bases at J, with 11 bases between. In nucleotides, the CDR3 is TGTGCCAGCAGTTACTCTAGAGGGGTTGATGAGCAGTTCTTC. Translated, it gives CASSYSRGVDEQFF.

The chain is built from TRBV19 and TRBJ2-7; D possibly matches TRBD1 or TRBD2 (5 bases each). The CDR3 consists of 15 residues. The germline V gene encodes CDR1 LNHDA and CDR2 SQIVND (reference sequence). V lost 0 bases and J 0 bases, leaving 9 bases between the germline ends. Written as DNA, the CDR3 is TGTGCCAGTAGTATAGATGGGACGAGCTCCTACGAGCAGTACTTC. Its translation: CASSIDGTSSYEQYF.

The gene calls are TRBV7-2 and TRBJ2-1, with TRBD1 matching 10 bases. The V gene end was trimmed by 5 bases and the J gene end by 4 bases; junction bases not matched to a gene: 8. The CDR3 length is 16 residues. Germline V gives CDR1 SGHTA, CDR2 FQGNSA. For the CDR3, the DNA is TGTGCCAGCAGCCTAACCGGGACAGGGGCGTACAATGAGCAGTTCTTC. Translated, it gives CASSLTGTGAYNEQFF.

The chain links TRBV7-6 to TRBJ2-7; D remains ambiguous. Deletions cut 5 bases from V and 4 bases from J, with 21 bases between. CDR3 length equals 16 residues. Germline V gene lookup returns CDR1 SGHVS and CDR2 FNYEAQ. The CDR3 loop reads CASSPLSWGLSYEQYF. The DNA of the CDR3 is TGTGCCAGCAGCCCTTTGTCGTGGGGTCTTAGTTACGAGCAGTACTTC.